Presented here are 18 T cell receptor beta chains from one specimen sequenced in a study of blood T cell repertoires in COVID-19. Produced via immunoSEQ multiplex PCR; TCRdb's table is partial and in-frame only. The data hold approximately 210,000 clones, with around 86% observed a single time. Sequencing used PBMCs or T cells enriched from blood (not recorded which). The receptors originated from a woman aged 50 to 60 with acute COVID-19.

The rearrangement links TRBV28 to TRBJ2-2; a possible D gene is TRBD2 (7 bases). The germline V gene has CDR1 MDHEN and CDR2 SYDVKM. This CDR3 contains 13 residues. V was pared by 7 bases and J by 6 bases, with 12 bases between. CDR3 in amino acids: CASNEGGSGELFF. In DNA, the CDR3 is TGTGCCAGCAATGAGGGGGGGTCCGGGGAGCTGTTTTTT.

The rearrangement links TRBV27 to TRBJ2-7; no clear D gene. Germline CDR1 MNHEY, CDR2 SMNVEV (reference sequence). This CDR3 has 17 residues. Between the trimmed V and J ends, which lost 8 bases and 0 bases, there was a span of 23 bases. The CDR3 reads CASPTQRIGRFSYEQYF. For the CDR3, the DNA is TGTGCCAGCCCTACACAGAGAATTGGCAGGTTCTCCTACGAGCAGTACTTC.

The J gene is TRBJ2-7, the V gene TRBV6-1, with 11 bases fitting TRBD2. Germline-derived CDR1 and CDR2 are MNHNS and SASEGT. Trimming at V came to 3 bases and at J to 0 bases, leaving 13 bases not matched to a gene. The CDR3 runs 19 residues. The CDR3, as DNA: TGTGCCAGCAGTGAGGACCGCCAGGGGCTAGCGGGGGGCTCCTACGAGCAGTACTTC. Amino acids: CASSEDRQGLAGGSYEQYF.

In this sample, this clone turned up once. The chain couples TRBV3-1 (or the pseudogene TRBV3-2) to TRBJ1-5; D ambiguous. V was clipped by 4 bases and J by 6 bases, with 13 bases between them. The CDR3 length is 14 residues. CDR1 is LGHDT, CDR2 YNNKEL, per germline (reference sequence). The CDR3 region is CASSLRGSGQPQHF. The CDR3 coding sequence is TGTGCCAGCAGCCTGCGGGGATCGGGTCAGCCCCAGCATTTT.

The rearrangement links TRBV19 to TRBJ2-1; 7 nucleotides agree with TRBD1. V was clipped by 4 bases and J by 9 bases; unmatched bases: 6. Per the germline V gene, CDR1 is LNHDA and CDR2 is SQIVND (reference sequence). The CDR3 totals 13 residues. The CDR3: CASSTTGVGEQFF. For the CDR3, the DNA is TGTGCCAGTAGTACCACAGGGGTGGGTGAGCAGTTCTTC.

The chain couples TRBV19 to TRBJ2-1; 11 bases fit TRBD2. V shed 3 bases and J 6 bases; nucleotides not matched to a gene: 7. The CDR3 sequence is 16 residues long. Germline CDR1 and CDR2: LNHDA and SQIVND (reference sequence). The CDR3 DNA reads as TGTGCCAGTAGTATCAGGGCTAGCGGGGGGTCCAATGAGCAGTTCTTC. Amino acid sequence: CASSIRASGGSNEQFF.

CDR3 in DNA: TGCGCCAGCAGCCAAGAGGGGATTGGACAGGGGAGCTCCTACGAGCAGTACTTC. Amino acids: CASSQEGIGQGSSYEQYF. J is TRBJ2-7 and V is TRBV4-1, with 9 bases matching TRBD1. The CDR3 has 18 residues. V lost 0 bases and J lost 0; bases outside the gene matches: 9. Germline values: CDR1 MGHRA, CDR2 YSYEKL.

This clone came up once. CDR3 bases: TGTGCCAGCAGTCCCCCGGACAGGCCCAACTATGGCTACACCTTC. The encoded protein is CASSPPDRPNYGYTF. The chain recombines TRBV28 with TRBJ1-2; 7 positions agree with TRBD1. The CDR3 loop spans 15 amino acids. Germline V lookup: CDR1 MDHEN, CDR2 SYDVKM. With 5 bases clipped from V and 2 bases from J, the junction kept 8 bases outside the gene matches.

CDR3 DNA: TGTAGTAGCGGGAGCCTCTACGAGCAGTACTTC. This gives the protein CSSGSLYEQYF. The V call is TRBV28, the J call TRBJ2-7; 9 bases map to TRBD2. CDR1 and CDR2 from the germline V gene are MDHEN and SYDVKM. The CDR3 totals 11 residues.

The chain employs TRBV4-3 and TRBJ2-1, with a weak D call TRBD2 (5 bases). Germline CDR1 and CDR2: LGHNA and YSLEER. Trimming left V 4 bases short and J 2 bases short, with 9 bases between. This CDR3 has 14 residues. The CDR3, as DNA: TGCGCCAGCAGCCTATCGACTACCTACAATGAGCAGTTCTTC. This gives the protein CASSLSTTYNEQFF.

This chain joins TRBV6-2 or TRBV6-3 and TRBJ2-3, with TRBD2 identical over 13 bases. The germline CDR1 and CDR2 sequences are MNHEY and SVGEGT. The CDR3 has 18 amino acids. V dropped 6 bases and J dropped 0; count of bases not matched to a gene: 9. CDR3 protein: CASSPGTSGTTSTDTQYF. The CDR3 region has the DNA TGTGCCAGCAGCCCCGGGACTAGCGGGACGACTAGCACAGATACGCAGTATTTT.

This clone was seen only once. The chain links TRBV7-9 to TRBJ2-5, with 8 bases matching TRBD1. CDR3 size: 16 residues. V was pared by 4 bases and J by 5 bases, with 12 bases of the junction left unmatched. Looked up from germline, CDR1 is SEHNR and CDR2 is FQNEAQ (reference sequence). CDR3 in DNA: TGTGCCAGCAGCTCAACCCGGGACAGGCCCCTGGAGACCCAGTACTTC. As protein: CASSSTRDRPLETQYF.

This CDR3 is CAWTQPSGYTIYF. The CDR3 DNA sequence: TGTGCCTGGACTCAACCGAGCGGGTACACCATATATTTT. This chain connects TRBV30 to TRBJ1-3; D is ambiguous. V shed 4 bases and J shed 8 bases, with 15 bases lying between them. Per the germline V gene, CDR1 is GTSNPN and CDR2 is SVGIG (reference sequence). The CDR3 has 13 amino acids. Combining the CDR3 with reference TRBV30 and TRBJ1-3 gives the whole variable domain SQTIHQWPATLVQPVGSPLSLECTVEGTSNPNLYWYRQAAGRGLQLLFYSVGIGQISSEVPQNLSASRPQDRQFILSSKKLLLSDSGFYLCAWTQPSGYTIYFGEGSWLTVV.

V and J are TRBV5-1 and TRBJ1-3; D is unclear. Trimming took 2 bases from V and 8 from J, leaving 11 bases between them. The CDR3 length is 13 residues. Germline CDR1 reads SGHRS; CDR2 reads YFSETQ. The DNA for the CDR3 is TGCGCCAGCAGCTTCGGCAAAGCGGACACCATATATTTT. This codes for CASSFGKADTIYF.

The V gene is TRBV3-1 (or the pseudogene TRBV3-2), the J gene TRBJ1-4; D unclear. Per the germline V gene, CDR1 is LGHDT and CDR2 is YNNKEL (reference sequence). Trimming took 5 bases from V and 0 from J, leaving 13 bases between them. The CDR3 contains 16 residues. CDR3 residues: CASSYFDTATNEKLFF. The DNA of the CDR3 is TGTGCCAGCAGCTACTTTGACACTGCAACTAATGAAAAACTGTTTTTT.

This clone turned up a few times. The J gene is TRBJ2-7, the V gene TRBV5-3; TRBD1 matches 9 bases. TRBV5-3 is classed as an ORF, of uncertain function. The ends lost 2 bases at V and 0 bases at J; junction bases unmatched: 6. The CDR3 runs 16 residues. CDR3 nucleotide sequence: TGTGCCAGAAGCTTCTCCGGGACAGGGAGCTCCTACGAGCAGTACTTC. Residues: CARSFSGTGSSYEQYF.

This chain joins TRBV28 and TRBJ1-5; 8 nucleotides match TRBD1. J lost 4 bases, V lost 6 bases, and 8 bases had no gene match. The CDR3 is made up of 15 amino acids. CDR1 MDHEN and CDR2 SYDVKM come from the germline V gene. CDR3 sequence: CASSRSGGGNQPQHF. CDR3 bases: TGTGCCAGCAGCCGGTCAGGGGGCGGGAATCAGCCCCAGCATTTT.

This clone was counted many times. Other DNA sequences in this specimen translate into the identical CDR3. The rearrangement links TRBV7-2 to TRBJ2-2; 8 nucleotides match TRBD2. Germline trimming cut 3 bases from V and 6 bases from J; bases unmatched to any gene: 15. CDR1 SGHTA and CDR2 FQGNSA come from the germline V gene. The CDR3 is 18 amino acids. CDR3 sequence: CASSFVLIRGGVAGELFF. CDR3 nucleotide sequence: TGTGCCAGCAGCTTCGTTCTTATCCGGGGGGGCGTTGCCGGGGAGCTGTTTTTT.